These T cell receptor beta chains were read from a single sample in a study of spatial heterogeneity in lung cancer. From the 5' RACE reads, TCRdb called clonotypes with MiXCR, one entry per CDR3 protein. In the table there are 48,000 or so distinct CDR3 sequences, approximately 5% of which are singletons. Specimen: PBMCs, collected at surgery. Receptors were obtained from a male donor with early-stage non-small cell lung cancer. Each CDR3 is given with its conserved first and last residue. D genes are given only for firm matches. Clone size, where shown, is once, few, many, or a class for clones that have expanded.

abundance | j_gene | v_gene | len | d_gene | CDR3aa | CDR3nt
many | TRBJ1-1 | TRBV20-1 | 13 | TRBD1 | CSARTGMNTEAFF | TGCAGTGCCCGGACAGGGATGAACACTGAAGCTTTCTTT
medium-sized | TRBJ2-2 | TRBV20-1 | 14 | TRBD1 | CSAQGVDNTGELFF | TGCAGTGCACAGGGGGTGGATAACACCGGGGAGCTGTTTTTT
many | TRBJ2-3 | TRBV7-9 | 12 | . | CASSLGLDTQYF | TGTGCCAGCAGCTTAGGACTAGATACGCAGTATTTT
many | TRBJ2-1 | TRBV7-2 | 15 | . | CASSLANWKEGEQFF | TGTGCCAGCAGCTTGGCAAACTGGAAAGAGGGTGAGCAGTTCTTC
many | TRBJ1-5 | TRBV10-2 | 13 | . | CASRRTSNQPQHF | TGCGCCAGCAGACGGACCAGCAATCAGCCCCAGCATTTT
many | TRBJ1-5 | TRBV6-6 | 15 | TRBD1 | CAAGTGTGANQPQHF | TGTGCCGCCGGGACCGGGACAGGTGCCAATCAGCCCCAGCATTTT
once | TRBJ2-1 | TRBV5-1 | 15 | TRBD2 | CASSLDGAGGREQFF | TGCGCCAGCAGCTTGGATGGGGCGGGAGGAAGAGAGCAGTTCTTC
many | TRBJ2-1 | TRBV20-1 | 17 | TRBD2 | CSARDSFRLAGGIEQFF | TGCAGTGCTAGAGATAGTTTTCGACTAGCGGGAGGTATTGAGCAGTTCTTC
many | TRBJ2-5 | TRBV5-1 | 14 | . | CASSLASRQETQYF | TGCGCCAGCAGCTTGGCCTCTAGGCAAGAGACCCAGTACTTC
many | TRBJ2-7 | TRBV27 | 12 | . | CASRTVPYEQYF | TGTGCCAGCAGGACGGTCCCCTACGAGCAGTACTTC
. | TRBJ2-2 | TRBV4-3 | 15 | TRBD2 | CASNPALAGTGELFF | TGCGCCAGCAACCCGGCGCTAGCGGGCACCGGGGAGCTGTTTTTT
many | TRBJ2-5 | TRBV11-2 | 13 | TRBD2 | CATARAGEETQYF | TGTGCCACCGCAAGAGCGGGAGAAGAGACCCAGTACTTC
many | TRBJ2-7 | TRBV6-5 | 14 | TRBD1 | CASSRQGGTYEQYF | TGTGCCAGCAGCCGACAGGGGGGGACCTACGAGCAGTACTTC
many | TRBJ2-5 | TRBV2 | 13 | . | CASNFEGRETQYF | TGTGCCAGCAACTTTGAGGGACGAGAGACCCAGTACTTC
many | TRBJ2-7 | TRBV7-9 | 14 | . | CASSLGGSGYEQYF | TGTGCCAGCAGCTTGGGGGGTTCGGGCTACGAGCAGTACTTC
many | TRBJ2-5 | TRBV5-4 | 14 | . | CASSLGTEKETQYF | TGTGCCAGCAGCCTCGGGACGGAGAAAGAGACCCAGTACTTC
many | TRBJ2-7 | TRBV29-1 | 14 | . | CSVEEQGFSYEQYF | TGCAGCGTTGAAGAACAGGGATTCTCCTACGAGCAGTACTTC
many | TRBJ2-3 | TRBV15 | 16 | TRBD2 | CATSSPTSGRTDTQYF | TGTGCCACCAGCTCCCCGACTAGCGGGAGAACAGATACGCAGTATTTT
many | TRBJ1-6 | TRBV6-5 | 14 | . | CASSRRTHNSPLHF | TGTGCCAGCAGCAGACGGACTCATAATTCACCCCTCCACTTT
many | TRBJ1-5 | TRBV7-8 | 14 | TRBD1 | CASRGRDSNQPQHF | TGTGCCAGCAGGGGCCGGGACAGTAATCAGCCCCAGCATTTT
many | TRBJ2-7 | TRBV10-1 | 17 | . | CASSSGTAGRISYEQYF | TGCGCCAGCAGCTCCGGGACAGCGGGGAGGATCTCCTACGAGCAGTACTTC
many | TRBJ1-6 | TRBV5-1 | 14 | . | CASSFETTNSPLHF | TGCGCCAGCAGCTTCGAGACCACGAATTCACCCCTCCACTTT
. | TRBJ1-2 | TRBV7-3 | 14 | . | CASSASNGGYGYTF | TGTGCCAGCAGCGCTTCTAACGGGGGATATGGCTACACCTTC
many | TRBJ2-1 | TRBV5-6 | 16 | TRBD2 | CASSLGINRGVNEQFF | TGTGCCAGCAGCTTGGGTATTAACCGGGGGGTCAATGAGCAGTTCTTC
many | TRBJ1-1 | TRBV10-3 | 15 | . | CAIRAGRQGGTEAFF | TGTGCCATCAGGGCGGGACGCCAGGGCGGGACTGAAGCTTTCTTT
many | TRBJ2-2 | TRBV6-1 | 12 | . | CASRQGTGELFF | TGTGCCAGCCGTCAGGGGACCGGGGAGCTGTTTTTT
many | TRBJ1-2 | TRBV3-1 | 12 | . | CASSLLKGGYTF | TGTGCCAGCAGCCTTCTGAAGGGTGGCTACACCTTC
many | TRBJ2-7 | TRBV5-4 | 14 | TRBD1 | CASSQRDSFYEQYF | TGTGCCAGCAGTCAGAGGGACAGCTTCTACGAGCAGTACTTC
many | TRBJ2-2 | TRBV6-5 | 15 | . | CASSRILSPTGELFF | TGTGCCAGCAGTCGTATACTCTCCCCCACCGGGGAGCTGTTTTTT